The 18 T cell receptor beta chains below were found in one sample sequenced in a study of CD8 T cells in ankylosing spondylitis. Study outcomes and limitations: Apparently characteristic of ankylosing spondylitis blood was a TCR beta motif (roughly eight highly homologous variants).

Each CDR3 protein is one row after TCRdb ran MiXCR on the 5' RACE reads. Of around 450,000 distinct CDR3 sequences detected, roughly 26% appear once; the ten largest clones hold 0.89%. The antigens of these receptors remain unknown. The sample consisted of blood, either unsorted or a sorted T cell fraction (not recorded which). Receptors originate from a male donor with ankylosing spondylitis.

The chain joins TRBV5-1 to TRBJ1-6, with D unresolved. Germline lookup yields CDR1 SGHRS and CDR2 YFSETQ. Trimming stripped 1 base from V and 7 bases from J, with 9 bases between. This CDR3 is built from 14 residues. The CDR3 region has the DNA TGCGCCAGCAGCTTGTATGGCAGGAATTCACCCCTCCACTTT. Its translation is CASSLYGRNSPLHF. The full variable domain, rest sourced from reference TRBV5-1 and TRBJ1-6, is KAGVTQTPRYLIKTRGQQVTLSCSPISGHRSVSWYQQTPGQGLQFLFEYFSETQRNKGNFPGRFSGRQFSNSRSEMNVSTLELGDSALYLCASSLYGRNSPLHFGNGTRLTVT.

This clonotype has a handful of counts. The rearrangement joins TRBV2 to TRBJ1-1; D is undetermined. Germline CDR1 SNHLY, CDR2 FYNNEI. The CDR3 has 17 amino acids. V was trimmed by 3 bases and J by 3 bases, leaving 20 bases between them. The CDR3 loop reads CASSDLYSPRADTEAFF. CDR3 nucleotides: TGTGCCAGCAGTGACCTTTACAGCCCAAGGGCGGACACTGAAGCTTTCTTT.

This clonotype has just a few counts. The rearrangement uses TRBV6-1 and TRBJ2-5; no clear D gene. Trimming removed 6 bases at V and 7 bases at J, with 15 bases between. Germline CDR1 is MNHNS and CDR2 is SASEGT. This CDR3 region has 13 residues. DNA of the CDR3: TGTGCCAGCAGAGAGAGCACTTACGGGACCCAGTACTTC. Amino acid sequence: CASRESTYGTQYF.

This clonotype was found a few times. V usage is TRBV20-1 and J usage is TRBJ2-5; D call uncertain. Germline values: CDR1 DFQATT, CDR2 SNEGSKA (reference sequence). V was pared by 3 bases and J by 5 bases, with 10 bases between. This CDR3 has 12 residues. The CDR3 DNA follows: TGCAGTGCTAGCTCAGCTCGTGAGACCCAGTACTTC. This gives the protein CSASSARETQYF.

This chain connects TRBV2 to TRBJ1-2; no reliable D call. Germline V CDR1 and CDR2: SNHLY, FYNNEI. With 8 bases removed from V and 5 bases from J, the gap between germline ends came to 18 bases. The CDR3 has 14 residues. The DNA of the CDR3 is TGTGCCAGCGTGGACGCAGGACCTCAGTATGGCTACACCTTC. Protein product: CASVDAGPQYGYTF.

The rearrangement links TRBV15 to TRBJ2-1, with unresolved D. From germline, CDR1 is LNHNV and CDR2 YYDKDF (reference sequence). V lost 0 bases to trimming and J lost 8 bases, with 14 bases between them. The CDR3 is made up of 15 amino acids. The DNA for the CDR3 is TGTGCCACCAGCAGAGATAACCCTAGAAGCCATGAGCAGTTCTTC. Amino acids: CATSRDNPRSHEQFF.

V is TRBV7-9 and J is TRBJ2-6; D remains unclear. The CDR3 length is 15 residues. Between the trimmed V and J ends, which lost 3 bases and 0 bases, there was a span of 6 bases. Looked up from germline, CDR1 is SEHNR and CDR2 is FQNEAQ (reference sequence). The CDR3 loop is CASSFRNSGANVLTF. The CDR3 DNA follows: TGTGCCAGCAGCTTTCGGAACTCTGGGGCCAACGTCCTGACTTTC. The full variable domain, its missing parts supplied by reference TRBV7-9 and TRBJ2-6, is DTGVSQNPRHKITKRGQNVTFRCDPISEHNRLYWYRQTLGQGPEFLTYFQNEAQLEKSRLLSDRFSAERPKGSFSTLEIQRTEQGDSAMYLCASSFRNSGANVLTFGAGSRLTVL.

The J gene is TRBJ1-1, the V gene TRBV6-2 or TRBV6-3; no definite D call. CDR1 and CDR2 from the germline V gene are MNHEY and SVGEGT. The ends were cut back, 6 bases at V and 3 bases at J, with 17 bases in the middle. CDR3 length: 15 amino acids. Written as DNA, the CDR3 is TGTGCCAGCAGAAATTTCGGGGTTGGAGACACTGAAGCTTTCTTT. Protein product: CASRNFGVGDTEAFF.

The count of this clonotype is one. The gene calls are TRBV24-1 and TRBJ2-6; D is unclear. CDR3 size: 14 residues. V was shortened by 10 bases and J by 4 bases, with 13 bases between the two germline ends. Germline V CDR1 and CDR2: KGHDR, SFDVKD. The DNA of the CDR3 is TGTGCCACGGGTCCCCTCAGAGGGGCCAACGTCCTGACTTTC. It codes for CATGPLRGANVLTF.

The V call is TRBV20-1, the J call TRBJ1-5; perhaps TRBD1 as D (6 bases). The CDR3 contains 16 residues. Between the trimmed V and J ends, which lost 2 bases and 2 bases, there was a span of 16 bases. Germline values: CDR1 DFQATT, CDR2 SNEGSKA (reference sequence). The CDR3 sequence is CSARTGGGQGNQPQHF. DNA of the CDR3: TGCAGTGCTAGAACGGGAGGGGGGCAAGGCAATCAGCCCCAGCATTTT.

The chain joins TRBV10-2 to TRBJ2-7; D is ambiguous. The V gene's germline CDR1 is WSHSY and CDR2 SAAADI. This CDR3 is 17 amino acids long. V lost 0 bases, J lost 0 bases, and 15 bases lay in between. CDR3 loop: CASSESNRRSSSYEQYF. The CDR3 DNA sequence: TGCGCCAGCAGTGAGTCGAATCGACGGTCGAGCTCCTACGAGCAGTACTTC.

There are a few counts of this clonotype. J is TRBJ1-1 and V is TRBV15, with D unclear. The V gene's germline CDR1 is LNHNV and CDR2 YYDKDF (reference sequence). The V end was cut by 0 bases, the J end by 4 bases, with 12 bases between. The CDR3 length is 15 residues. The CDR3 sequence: CATSRDMPGSTEAFF. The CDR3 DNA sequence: TGTGCCACCAGCAGAGATATGCCCGGGAGCACTGAAGCTTTCTTT. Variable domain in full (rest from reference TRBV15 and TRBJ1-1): DAMVIQNPRYQVTQFGKPVTLSCSQTLNHNVMYWYQQKSSQAPKLLFHYYDKDFNNEADTPDNFQSRRPNTSFCFLDIRSPGLGDTAMYLCATSRDMPGSTEAFFGQGTRLTVV.

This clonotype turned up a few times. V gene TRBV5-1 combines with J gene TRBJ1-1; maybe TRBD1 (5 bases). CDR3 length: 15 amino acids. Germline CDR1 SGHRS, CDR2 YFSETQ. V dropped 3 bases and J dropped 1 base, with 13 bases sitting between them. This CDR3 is CASSSGTRGNTEAFF. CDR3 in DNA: TGCGCCAGCAGCTCGGGCACGAGGGGGAACACTGAAGCTTTCTTT.

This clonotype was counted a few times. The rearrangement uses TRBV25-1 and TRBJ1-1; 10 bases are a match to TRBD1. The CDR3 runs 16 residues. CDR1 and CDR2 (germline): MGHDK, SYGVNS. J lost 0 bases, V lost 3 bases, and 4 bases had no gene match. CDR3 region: CASSEDRGFMNTEAFF. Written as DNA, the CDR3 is TGTGCCAGCAGTGAGGACAGGGGGTTCATGAACACTGAAGCTTTCTTT.

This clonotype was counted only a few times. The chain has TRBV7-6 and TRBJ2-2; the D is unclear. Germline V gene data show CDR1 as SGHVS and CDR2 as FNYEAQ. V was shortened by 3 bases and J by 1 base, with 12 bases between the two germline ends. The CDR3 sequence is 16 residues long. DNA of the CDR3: TGTGCCAGCAGCTTGGGTAGCCCCGGGAACACCGGGGAGCTGTTTTTT. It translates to CASSLGSPGNTGELFF.

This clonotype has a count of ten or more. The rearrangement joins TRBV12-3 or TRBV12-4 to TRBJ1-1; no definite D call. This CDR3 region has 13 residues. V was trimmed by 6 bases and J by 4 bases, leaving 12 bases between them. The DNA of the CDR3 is TGTGCCAGCAGGCCCCCGGGCACCACTGAAGCTTTCTTT. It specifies CASRPPGTTEAFF.

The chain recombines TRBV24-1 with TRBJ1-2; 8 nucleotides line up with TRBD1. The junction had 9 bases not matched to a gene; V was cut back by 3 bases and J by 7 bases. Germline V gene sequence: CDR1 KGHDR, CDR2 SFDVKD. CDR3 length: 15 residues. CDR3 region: CATSDGPDRAGGYTF. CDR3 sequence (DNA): TGTGCCACCAGTGATGGACCGGACAGGGCCGGTGGCTACACCTTC.

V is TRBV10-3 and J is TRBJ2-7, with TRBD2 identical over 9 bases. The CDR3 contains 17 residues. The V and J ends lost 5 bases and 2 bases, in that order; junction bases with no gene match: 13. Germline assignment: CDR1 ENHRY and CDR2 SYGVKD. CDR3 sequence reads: CAISPRAGTSITYEQYV. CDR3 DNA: TGTGCCATCAGTCCCCGAGCCGGGACTAGCATCACCTACGAGCAGTACGTC.